Presented here are 18 T cell receptor beta chains from one specimen sequenced in a study of cytomegalovirus exposure and HLA in healthy donors. Vbeta (60) and Jbeta (13) primers were used in the PCR. TCRdb's table, derived via immunoSEQ multiplex PCR, lists solely in-frame clones and lacks some. The table has about 110,000 clones, 78% seen once. Material for sequencing was PBMCs. The receptors originated from a man between 25 and 39 years old in good health and CMV-seronegative.

The V call is TRBV4-3, the J call TRBJ2-5; 16 nucleotides align to TRBD2. The V gene end was trimmed by 2 bases and the J gene end by 5 bases; junction bases not matched to a gene: 11. The CDR3 runs 19 residues. Germline V lookup: CDR1 LGHNA, CDR2 YSLEER. The CDR3 sequence: CASSQTGTSGGAWLETQYF. DNA for the CDR3: TGCGCCAGCAGCCAAACCGGGACTAGCGGGGGGGCTTGGTTGGAGACCCAGTACTTC.

Here the CDR3 reads CASSPYRANTEAFF. CDR3 DNA: TGTGCCAGTAGTCCTTACAGAGCGAACACTGAAGCTTTCTTT. V is TRBV19 and J is TRBJ1-1; no clear D gene. With 5 bases removed from V and 1 base from J, the gap between germline ends came to 11 bases. CDR3 length: 14 residues. The germline V gene has CDR1 LNHDA and CDR2 SQIVND (reference sequence).

The chain joins TRBV9 to TRBJ2-3; D is unclear. The CDR3 loop spans 13 amino acids. Germline V gene sequence: CDR1 SGDLS, CDR2 YYNGEE. Trimming stripped 2 bases from V and 3 bases from J, with 7 bases between. Written as DNA, the CDR3 is TGTGCCAGCAGCGTTCTGACAACAGATACGCAGTATTTT. Translated: CASSVLTTDTQYF. Full variable domain (remainder filled in from reference TRBV9 and TRBJ2-3): DSGVTQTPKHLITATGQRVTLRCSPRSGDLSVYWYQQSLDQGLQFLIQYYNGEERAKGNILERFSAQQFPDLHSELNLSSLELGDSALYFCASSVLTTDTQYFGPGTRLTVL.

V gene TRBV23-1 combines with J gene TRBJ2-6, with no clear D. TRBV23-1 is filed as an ORF, its function uncertain. V was cut by 10 bases and J by 0 bases, with 10 bases left in between. The CDR3 is 14 residues long. CDR3 residues: CATETGSGANVLTF. The CDR3 DNA reads TGCGCCACTGAGACGGGCTCTGGGGCCAACGTCCTGACTTTC.

This clone was counted once. The chain carries TRBV29-1 and TRBJ2-7, with TRBD1 matching 8 bases. The CDR3 is made up of 17 amino acids. Trimming removed 7 bases from V and 2 bases from J; junction bases left unmatched: 19. Germline assignment: CDR1 SQVTM and CDR2 ANQGSEA. CDR3 DNA sequence: TGCAGCGGCAGCCCCGTGGTCCCCGGGACAGGTACCTACGAGCAGTACTTC. It codes for CSGSPVVPGTGTYEQYF.

CDR3 sequence: CSVEISVNTEAFF. CDR3 nucleotides: TGCAGCGTTGAAATAAGCGTGAACACTGAAGCTTTCTTT. The rearrangement links TRBV29-1 to TRBJ1-1, with unresolved D. CDR1 and CDR2 (germline): SQVTM, ANQGSEA. Trimming took 2 bases from V and 0 from J, leaving 7 bases between them. There are 13 residues in the CDR3.

The rearrangement uses TRBV15 and TRBJ2-5; D not resolved. Trimming shortened V by 1 base and J by 7 bases, and 13 bases separated the two germline ends. The CDR3 has 14 amino acids. Per the germline V gene, CDR1 is LNHNV and CDR2 is YYDKDF (reference sequence). DNA for the CDR3: TGTGCCACCAGCAGAGGTGCAACATCTGGGACCCAGTACTTC. Amino acid sequence: CATSRGATSGTQYF. The whole variable domain, remainder taken from reference TRBV15 and TRBJ2-5, is DAMVIQNPRYQVTQFGKPVTLSCSQTLNHNVMYWYQQKSSQAPKLLFHYYDKDFNNEADTPDNFQSRRPNTSFCFLDIRSPGLGDTAMYLCATSRGATSGTQYFGPGTRLLVL.

This clone showed up just once. The chain employs TRBV28 and TRBJ2-1; TRBD2 aligns across 14 bases. Per the germline V gene, CDR1 is MDHEN and CDR2 is SYDVKM. V lost 4 bases, J lost 8 bases, and 4 bases stayed unmatched. The CDR3 covers 15 residues. The CDR3 region has the DNA TGTGCCAGCAGTTGGGGGACTAGCGGGAGAGATGAGCAGTTCTTC. It translates to CASSWGTSGRDEQFF.

The chain uses TRBV6-6 and TRBJ2-7; a possible D gene is TRBD2 (5 bases). The germline CDR1 and CDR2 sequences are MNHNY and SVGAGI (reference sequence). Trimming removed 5 bases from V and 7 bases from J, with 21 bases in between. This CDR3 has 15 residues. Here the CDR3 reads CASSNPGNEMGEQYF. DNA for the CDR3: TGTGCCAGCAGTAATCCCGGGAATGAGATGGGAGAGCAGTACTTC.

This clone has only one observation. This chain uses TRBV4-1 with TRBJ1-2, with no clear D. There are 13 residues in the CDR3. Germline CDR1 is MGHRA and CDR2 is YSYEKL. V lost 3 bases and J 5 bases, leaving 10 bases between the germline ends. Here the CDR3 DNA reads TGCGCCAGCAGCCAGGCGGGCAATTATGGCTACACCTTC. This encodes CASSQAGNYGYTF.

The chain carries TRBV5-4 and TRBJ2-7; 9 bases fit TRBD1. The ends lost 0 bases at V and 0 bases at J; junction bases unmatched: 4. This CDR3 is 16 amino acids long. Germline V gene data show CDR1 as SGHNT and CDR2 as YYREEE (reference sequence). The CDR3 bases are TGTGCCAGCAGCTTGGCCGAGACAGGGGGCTCCTACGAGCAGTACTTC. Its translation is CASSLAETGGSYEQYF.

A single count supports this clone. The chain employs TRBV9 and TRBJ2-2, with 8 bases identical to TRBD2. Per the germline V gene, CDR1 is SGDLS and CDR2 is YYNGEE. V trimming: 0 bases; J trimming: 7 bases; junction bases outside the gene matches: 8. The CDR3 has 16 amino acids. CDR3 nucleotides: TGTGCCAGCAGCGTAGTCAGCGGGAGAGTGGGCGGGGAGCTGTTTTTT. It yields the protein CASSVVSGRVGGELFF. Full variable domain (missing parts from reference TRBV9 and TRBJ2-2): DSGVTQTPKHLITATGQRVTLRCSPRSGDLSVYWYQQSLDQGLQFLIQYYNGEERAKGNILERFSAQQFPDLHSELNLSSLELGDSALYFCASSVVSGRVGGELFFGEGSRLTVL.

V usage is TRBV5-4 and J usage is TRBJ2-1; 7 bases align to TRBD2. V shed 1 base, J shed 3 bases, and the junction held 4 bases outside the gene matches. Germline CDR1 reads SGHNT; CDR2 reads YYREEE (reference sequence). CDR3 size: 15 residues. The CDR3 nucleotides read TGTGCCAGCAGCTTGCTAGCGGCAAACTACAATGAGCAGTTCTTC. This sequence encodes CASSLLAANYNEQFF. Full variable domain (remainder filled in from reference TRBV5-4 and TRBJ2-1): ETGVTQSPTHLIKTRGQQVTLRCSSQSGHNTVSWYQQALGQGPQFIFQYYREEENGRGNFPPRFSGLQFPNYSSELNVNALELDDSALYLCASSLLAANYNEQFFGPGTRLTVL.

The chain joins TRBV10-1 to TRBJ2-3; 14 nucleotides match TRBD2. This CDR3 has 16 residues. The ends lost 7 bases at V and 7 bases at J; junction bases unmatched: 10. The germline V gene has CDR1 WNHNN and CDR2 SYGVQD (reference sequence). The CDR3 spells CASTAGLAGAIYTQYF. The CDR3 nucleotides read TGCGCCAGCACGGCGGGACTAGCGGGAGCGATATATACGCAGTATTTT.

The chain combines TRBV13 with TRBJ2-7, with 12 bases that match TRBD1. This CDR3 contains 15 residues. V trimming: 1 base; J trimming: 7 bases; junction bases outside the gene matches: 5. Looked up from germline, CDR1 is PRHDT and CDR2 is FYEKMQ (reference sequence). The CDR3 is CASSLEGQGAREQYF. The CDR3 DNA reads as TGTGCCAGCAGCTTAGAGGGACAGGGGGCTCGGGAGCAGTACTTC.

V and J are TRBV6-1 and TRBJ2-5, with a tentative D call TRBD2 (6 bases). Germline lookup yields CDR1 MNHNS and CDR2 SASEGT. This CDR3 is 16 amino acids long. V lost 1 base and J lost 2, with 14 bases in between. CDR3 region: CASSEDPRRVQETQYF. CDR3 DNA sequence: TGTGCCAGCAGTGAAGACCCTAGGAGGGTTCAAGAGACCCAGTACTTC.

This sequence joins TRBV28 and TRBJ2-1; tentative D call: TRBD2 (5 bases). The V gene's germline CDR1 is MDHEN and CDR2 SYDVKM. The V and J ends lost 7 bases and 5 bases respectively, with 12 bases between them. CDR3 size: 13 residues. The DNA of the CDR3 is TGTGCCAGCACACTTGCGGGTAACAATGAGCAGTTCTTC. It translates to CASTLAGNNEQFF.

This clone was detected once. J is TRBJ2-1 and V is TRBV29-1; 9 positions match TRBD2. This CDR3 is 17 amino acids long. The junction had 9 bases not matched to a gene; V was cut back by 3 bases and J by 0 bases. The germline gives CDR1 SQVTM, CDR2 ANQGSEA. The CDR3 bases are TGCAGCGTTGAGGGGTTGGATAGCGGGAGCTCCTACAATGAGCAGTTCTTC. The encoded protein is CSVEGLDSGSSYNEQFF.